This T cell receptor beta chain emerged from a study of T cells in Graves' hyperthyroidism and ophthalmopathy. Researchers took RNA transcripts and amplified the TCR beta CDR3 regions from them. A set of HTBI primers served as the primers for a first-round RT-PCR of the TCR CDR3. TCRdb ran MiXCR on the multiplex PCR reads and lists one entry per CDR3 protein. The table shows 460,000 or so distinct CDR3 sequences, with roughly an eighth occurring only once. Losses at the gene ends were 0 bases for V and 8 bases for J; bases not matched to a gene: 19. Germline loops: CDR1 DFQATT, CDR2 SNEGSKA (reference sequence). The CDR3 has 19 residues.

This clonotype was sampled from a young woman with Graves' hyperthyroidism. The specimen was blood. This chain uses TRBV20-1 with TRBJ2-1; 10 nucleotides match TRBD2. The CDR3 DNA sequence: TGCAGTGCTAGAGATCTAACGGGGATCACTAGCGGGACGATCGATGAGCAGTTCTTC. It yields the protein CSARDLTGITSGTIDEQFF.